This record covers a single T cell receptor beta chain. Its antigen remains unidentified. The data originate from a study of T-cell memory formation after mild COVID-19. 5'RACE primed from the constant segment yielded TCR alpha and TCR beta cDNA libraries bearing sample barcodes and UMIs. In TCRdb, the 5' RACE reads were re-called with MiXCR into one record per CDR3 protein. The repertoire consists of some 160,000 distinct CDR3 sequences, with around 13% occurring once and the leading ten covering about 3.6%. General study results and limits: Pre-infection memory held some responding clones, suggesting pre-existing cross-reactive T cells responded. Second-wave clones reaching peak frequency on day 37 lacked confirmed SARS-CoV-2 specificity. Clones that got smaller from day 15 to 85 had even CD4/CD8, while clones growing later tipped toward CD4+.

This CDR3 is 16 amino acids long. Between the trimmed V and J ends, which lost 6 bases and 0 bases, there was a span of 12 bases. The sequence came from a young man who had mild COVID-19 (a few samples of this study predate the infection). Cell type and time point are not known. This chain links TRBV12-3 or TRBV12-4 with TRBJ1-6; possible D gene TRBD1, 6 bases. The sample was PBMCs or a T cell subset sorted from them (not recorded which). The CDR3 spells CASRGGGHSYNSPLHF. CDR3 sequence (DNA): TGTGCCAGCAGGGGGGGCGGTCACTCCTATAATTCACCCCTCCACTTT.